The clone carrying this TCR beta chain was recorded at least ten times. Antigen unknown. TCRdb redid the clone calls on the PCR reads using MiXCR. The repertoire has about 42,000 clones, 9.5% to 13% of them found once; the top ten carry 9%. The V gene end was trimmed by 6 bases and the J gene end by 1 base; junction bases not matched to a gene: 4. The CDR3 has 16 amino acids. The entry originates in a study of metastatic and nonmetastatic thyroid tumors. No patient received treatment before thyroid surgery. Study-wide findings and caveats: Benign nodules reportedly had significantly lower TCR beta diversity than malignant thyroid tumors in blood and tumor.

The TCR sequence derives from a male donor with papillary thyroid cancer or a benign thyroid nodule (not recorded which). Some clones in this sample may be carry-over from other donors' samples. Sequenced input: blood. This chain joins TRBV12-3 or TRBV12-4 and TRBJ2-3, with TRBD2 matching over 13 bases. The CDR3 sequence is CASSFGLAGGTDTQYF. The CDR3 nucleotides read TGTGCCAGCAGCTTCGGACTAGCGGGGGGCACAGATACGCAGTATTTT.